This T cell receptor beta chain originates from a study of cytomegalovirus exposure and HLA in healthy donors. Notes on the study in general: Confirmation in vitro established that three CMV-associated chains were specific for CMV antigens.

With respect to this clone: Its antigen is undetermined.

Assay: immunoSEQ multiplex PCR; the TCRdb copy retains only in-frame clones and omits some. The data contain fewer than 200,000 clones, more than 75% of them seen just once; the ten biggest clones take up approximately 7.7%. The CDR3 is 11 amino acids. The germline V gene encodes CDR1 SGHRS and CDR2 YFSETQ. The ends were cut back, 3 bases at V and 8 bases at J, with 6 bases in the middle. This sequence joins TRBV5-1 and TRBJ2-4; TRBD2 is a possible D gene (6 bases). The TCR sequence derives from a young man in good health and CMV-seropositive. Sequences were obtained from PBMCs. In DNA, the CDR3 is TGCGCCAGCAGCTGGGGGGACATTCAGTACTTC. It specifies CASSWGDIQYF.